The 5 T cell receptor beta chains reported below all come from one sample, sequenced in a study of shared clonotypes between healthy human individuals. Naive CD8 cells lacked CD45RO, underwent positive selection for CCR7 and left out terminally differentiated effector memory CD45RA+ cells. Clones were sequenced by immunoSEQ multiplex PCR, and TCRdb holds only the in-frame ones, with some missing. The data show around 2,000,000 clones, around 96% seen once. Sequencing was done on a sample of naive CD8+ T cells sorted from blood. The receptors were sampled from a man aged 18 to 29 in good health.

This chain connects TRBV7-9 to TRBJ2-5, with D maybe TRBD1 (5 bases). V lost 5 bases and J 5 bases, leaving 12 bases between the germline ends. CDR3 size: 13 residues. Germline V CDR1 and CDR2: SEHNR, FQNEAQ (reference sequence). The CDR3 DNA sequence: TGTGCCAGCAGCCAGGGCGAGGTTGAGACCCAGTACTTC. Protein sequence: CASSQGEVETQYF.

The chain uses TRBV7-6 and TRBJ2-3, with D uncertain. Trimming stripped 1 base from V and 1 base from J, with 9 bases between. The CDR3 runs to 15 residues. Germline lookup yields CDR1 SGHVS and CDR2 FNYEAQ. The CDR3 DNA follows: TGTGCCAGCAGCTTAGGAGCCGTTGGCACAGATACGCAGTATTTT. It codes for CASSLGAVGTDTQYF.

Worth noting for this clone: Other DNA sequences in this specimen translate into the identical CDR3. V usage is TRBV6-6 and J usage is TRBJ2-7; 7 bases align to TRBD1. This CDR3 is built from 13 residues. Germline CDR1 MNHNY, CDR2 SVGAGI (reference sequence). The V segment lost 3 bases and the J segment 2 bases; nucleotides outside the gene matches: 1. CDR3 sequence (DNA): TGTGCCAGCAGTTATACAGGGGCCTACGAGCAGTACTTC. As protein: CASSYTGAYEQYF.

The chain joins TRBV30 to TRBJ2-3, with TRBD2 matching 9 bases. The junction had 4 bases not matched to a gene; V was cut back by 1 base and J by 2 bases. The CDR3 extends over 15 amino acids. The germline gives CDR1 GTSNPN, CDR2 SVGIG (reference sequence). The CDR3 coding sequence is TGTGCCTGGAGTGCGACTAGCGGATTCACAGATACGCAGTATTTT. Protein product: CAWSATSGFTDTQYF. Full variable domain (outside the CDR3, taken from reference TRBV30 and TRBJ2-3): SQTIHQWPATLVQPVGSPLSLECTVEGTSNPNLYWYRQAAGRGLQLLFYSVGIGQISSEVPQNLSASRPQDRQFILSSKKLLLSDSGFYLCAWSATSGFTDTQYFGPGTRLTVL.

The chain joins TRBV2 to TRBJ2-7, with 9 nucleotides matching TRBD1. Germline V gives CDR1 SNHLY, CDR2 FYNNEI. There are 15 residues in the CDR3. The V and J ends lost 5 bases and 4 bases, in that order; junction bases with no gene match: 9. The chain's CDR3 is CASSIVGTGYYEQYF. The CDR3 DNA reads TGTGCCAGCAGTATCGTAGGGACAGGGTATTACGAGCAGTACTTC.